What follows are 22 T cell receptor beta chains derived from one specimen sequenced in a study of blood T cell repertoires in COVID-19. Libraries were prepared by immunoSEQ multiplex PCR; TCRdb keeps only in-frame clonotypes and omits some of them. The data show nearly 50,000 clones, with 80% to 90% seen just once and roughly 2.5% held by the top ten. Sequences were obtained from peripheral blood. All receptors derive from a woman older than 75 with COVID-19, enrolled during active disease.

V and J are TRBV4-1 and TRBJ2-5, with a possible D match to TRBD2 (5 bases). CDR1 and CDR2 (germline): MGHRA, YSYEKL. V lost 4 bases, J lost 3 bases, and 9 bases lay in between. The CDR3 totals 13 residues. CDR3 loop: CASSLRGEETQYF. The CDR3 nucleotides are TGCGCCAGCAGCCTCCGGGGAGAAGAGACCCAGTACTTC.

This chain uses TRBV15 with TRBJ1-1; tentatively, D is TRBD1 (5 bases). There are 16 residues in the CDR3. V dropped 0 bases and J dropped 5 bases, with 16 bases sitting between them. The germline V gene encodes CDR1 LNHNV and CDR2 YYDKDF (reference sequence). CDR3 bases: TGTGCCACCAGCAGAGAAAGCACCAGGGTGGGGACTGAAGCTTTCTTT. As protein: CATSRESTRVGTEAFF.

A single count supports this clone. The chain employs TRBV9 and TRBJ1-1; 8 bases agree with TRBD1. Unmatched junction bases numbered 14, after V lost 4 bases and J lost 6 bases. The germline V gene encodes CDR1 SGDLS and CDR2 YYNGEE. The CDR3 is 16 residues long. The CDR3 region has the DNA TGTGCCAGCAGCCCTCGACAGGGGCGAAGTGGCGCTGAAGCTTTCTTT. Translated, it gives CASSPRQGRSGAEAFF.

CDR3 sequence reads: CASSSRVREQYF. For the CDR3, the DNA is TGTGCCAGCAGTTCCAGGGTACGTGAGCAGTACTTC. This chain uses TRBV28 with TRBJ2-7, with D maybe TRBD1 (5 bases). Deletions cut 4 bases from V and 7 bases from J, with 11 bases between. Germline V gene sequence: CDR1 MDHEN, CDR2 SYDVKM. The CDR3 length is 12 residues.

This clone was counted between two and nine times. V gene TRBV7-3 combines with J gene TRBJ2-7, with D possibly TRBD2 on 5 matching bases. Trimming stripped 0 bases from V and 6 bases from J, with 12 bases between. CDR3 length: 14 amino acids. Germline values: CDR1 SGHTA, CDR2 FQGTGA. CDR3 nucleotides: TGTGCCAGCAGCTTAACTGGAGGCCGGGGCGAGCAGTACTTC. The encoded protein is CASSLTGGRGEQYF.

This chain connects TRBV2 to TRBJ1-5, with D tentatively TRBD1 (5 bases). From germline, CDR1 is SNHLY and CDR2 FYNNEI. V was trimmed by 3 bases and J by 2 bases, leaving 11 bases between them. This CDR3 region has 15 residues. Written as DNA, the CDR3 is TGTGCCAGCAGTGAGATAGGGGTTCGCAATCAGCCCCAGCATTTT. It encodes CASSEIGVRNQPQHF.

The chain has TRBV6-2 or TRBV6-3 and TRBJ1-1; possibly TRBD1 for D (5 bases). The germline V gene has CDR1 MNHEY and CDR2 SVGEGT. The CDR3 is 14 residues long. V dropped 2 bases and J dropped 1 base, with 8 bases sitting between them. The CDR3 is CASSYGAGNTEAFF. CDR3 DNA: TGTGCCAGCAGTTACGGGGCAGGGAACACTGAAGCTTTCTTT.

This rearrangement joins TRBV9 to TRBJ1-2; D might be TRBD1 (5 bases). This CDR3 is built from 15 residues. Germline CDR1 SGDLS, CDR2 YYNGEE. Trimming removed 3 bases at V and 4 bases at J, with 16 bases between. CDR3 bases: TGTGCCAGCAGCGCTAGGAGGGCAGGGAGCTATGGCTACACCTTC. Encoded protein: CASSARRAGSYGYTF.

The chain employs TRBV5-5 and TRBJ1-3; D is possibly TRBD1 (6 bases). The ends were cut back, 1 base at V and 3 bases at J, with 8 bases in the middle. Germline V lookup: CDR1 SGHKS, CDR2 YYEKEE (reference sequence). The CDR3 runs to 14 residues. CDR3 nucleotide sequence: TGTGCCAGCAGCTTGACAGGGAATGGAAACACCATATATTTT. Protein sequence: CASSLTGNGNTIYF.

This clone was observed once. This chain joins TRBV5-1 and TRBJ1-3; 8 nucleotides match TRBD1. The germline CDR1 and CDR2 sequences are SGHRS and YFSETQ. This CDR3 contains 16 residues. The V gene end was trimmed by 2 bases and the J gene end by 2 bases; junction bases not matched to a gene: 6. CDR3 bases: TGCGCCAGCAGCTTACACTCGGACAGGGCTGGAAACACCATATATTTT. Protein sequence: CASSLHSDRAGNTIYF.

V usage is TRBV5-1 and J usage is TRBJ2-7; the match to TRBD1 covers 10 bases. CDR1 is SGHRS and CDR2 is YFSETQ in the germline V gene. The junction had 9 bases not matched to a gene; V was cut back by 3 bases and J by 3 bases. This CDR3 is 16 amino acids long. The CDR3 loop reads CASSSQTGTGVYEQYF. CDR3 bases: TGCGCCAGCAGCTCCCAGACCGGGACAGGGGTCTACGAGCAGTACTTC. Full variable domain (missing parts from reference TRBV5-1 and TRBJ2-7): KAGVTQTPRYLIKTRGQQVTLSCSPISGHRSVSWYQQTPGQGLQFLFEYFSETQRNKGNFPGRFSGRQFSNSRSEMNVSTLELGDSALYLCASSSQTGTGVYEQYFGPGTRLTVT.

V and J are TRBV24-1 and TRBJ1-2, with D uncertain. Germline CDR1 reads KGHDR; CDR2 reads SFDVKD. This CDR3 is built from 14 residues. V was shortened by 6 bases and J by 2 bases, with 12 bases between the two germline ends. This chain's CDR3 is CATSPGRLNYGYTF. For the CDR3, the DNA is TGTGCCACCAGTCCAGGCCGCCTAAACTATGGCTACACCTTC.

This sequence joins TRBV18 and TRBJ1-4, with 7 bases lining up with TRBD1. This CDR3 spans 15 amino acids. V was pared by 1 base and J by 5 bases, with 4 bases of the junction left unmatched. CDR1 KGHSH and CDR2 LQKENI come from the germline V gene. CDR3 in amino acids: CASSPRTGVNEKLFF. Written as DNA, the CDR3 is TGTGCCAGCTCACCACGGACAGGAGTAAATGAAAAACTGTTTTTT.

The genes are TRBV13 and TRBJ2-1, with 12 bases identical to TRBD2. Germline V gene sequence: CDR1 PRHDT, CDR2 FYEKMQ (reference sequence). This CDR3 region has 17 residues. The junction had 5 bases not matched to a gene; V was cut back by 1 base and J by 4 bases. CDR3 sequence (DNA): TGTGCCAGCAGCTTAGAGACTAGCGGGAGTAAATACAATGAGCAGTTCTTC. Translated: CASSLETSGSKYNEQFF.

This sequence joins TRBV6-4 and TRBJ2-7; TRBD1 might be the D (6 bases). The length of the CDR3 is 14 residues. V was clipped by 6 bases and J by 0 bases, with 12 bases between them. CDR1 MRHNA and CDR2 SNTAGT come from the germline V gene. CDR3 nucleotides: TGTGCCAGCAGAAAGGACAGTTCCTCCTACGAGCAGTACTTC. This sequence encodes CASRKDSSSYEQYF.

The chain joins TRBV9 to TRBJ1-1; no clear D. CDR1 and CDR2 (germline): SGDLS, YYNGEE. The CDR3 is made up of 13 amino acids. Deletions cut 1 base from V and 1 base from J, with 5 bases between. The CDR3 sequence: CASSVSQNTEAFF. CDR3 nucleotides: TGTGCCAGCAGCGTAAGCCAGAACACTGAAGCTTTCTTT.

This clone was recorded only once. The chain has TRBV2 and TRBJ1-2; 7 nucleotides line up with TRBD1. The CDR3 has 16 residues. Germline assignment: CDR1 SNHLY and CDR2 FYNNEI. Unmatched junction bases numbered 12, after V lost 1 base and J lost 7 bases. In DNA, the CDR3 is TGTGCCAGCAGTGAAGTCCTTTCGACAGGGCTTGGTGGCTACACCTTC. It yields the protein CASSEVLSTGLGGYTF.

The DNA for the CDR3 is TGTGCCAGTAGTTCTAGACAGGGAACGGCAACAGATACGCAGTATTTT. The encoded protein is CASSSRQGTATDTQYF. The J gene is TRBJ2-3, the V gene TRBV19; 7 bases agree with TRBD1. The CDR3 has 16 residues. CDR1 LNHDA and CDR2 SQIVND come from the germline V gene (reference sequence). The ends lost 5 bases at V and 3 bases at J; junction bases unmatched: 11.

The chain has TRBV4-1 and TRBJ1-5; 7 positions agree with TRBD1. The CDR3 consists of 15 residues. V shed 0 bases, J shed 8 bases, and the junction held 7 bases outside the gene matches. CDR1 and CDR2 (germline): MGHRA, YSYEKL. CDR3 sequence: CASSQDETGRKPQHF. The CDR3 bases are TGCGCCAGCAGCCAAGACGAGACAGGGAGGAAGCCCCAGCATTTT.

This chain links TRBV29-1 with TRBJ2-7; D call uncertain. Germline CDR1 SQVTM, CDR2 ANQGSEA. CDR3 length: 12 amino acids. The CDR3 region has the DNA TGCCGCGCCGTGGGCGCTGTCGACGAGCAGTACTTC. Residues: CRAVGAVDEQYF.

This clone was observed once. V and J are TRBV28 and TRBJ1-1; 8 nucleotides match TRBD1. The V gene end was trimmed by 6 bases and the J gene end by 8 bases; junction bases not matched to a gene: 11. The CDR3 contains 14 residues. The V gene's germline CDR1 is MDHEN and CDR2 SYDVKM. The CDR3 is CASSLKTGDREAFF. Here the CDR3 DNA reads TGTGCCAGCAGCCTTAAAACGGGGGACAGGGAAGCTTTCTTT.

The V and J genes are TRBV2 and TRBJ1-1, with 10 bases aligning to TRBD1. From germline, CDR1 is SNHLY and CDR2 FYNNEI. V trimming: 6 bases; J trimming: 5 bases; junction bases outside the gene matches: 6. This CDR3 is built from 14 residues. Here the CDR3 DNA reads TGTGCCAGCAGAGGACAGGGGGGGAGGACTGAAGCTTTCTTT. This sequence encodes CASRGQGGRTEAFF.